Listed below are T cell receptor beta chains from one sample, sequenced in a study of regulatory T cells in long-lasting Graves disease. TCRdb ran MiXCR on the multiplex PCR reads and lists one entry per CDR3 protein. The sample holds about 660,000 distinct CDR3 sequences; about 30% are singletons and the top ten take under 50%. The specimen was peripheral blood mononuclear cells (PBMCs), collected when the disease was refractory, from a patient treated with antithyroid drugs. All receptors come from a female donor with Graves disease. Both conserved end residues are part of each CDR3. Fields, in order: clone size, V gene, J gene, D gene, CDR3 protein, CDR3 DNA. The D gene is left open where the match is weak. Not every row has a clone size; where given, it reads once, few, many or a size class.

size: -; V: TRBV30; J: TRBJ2-7; D: -; CDR3: CAWSPWRTDEQYF; DNA: TGTGCCTGGAGTCCCTGGCGGACCGATGAGCAGTACTTC
size: few; V: TRBV5-5; J: TRBJ1-1; D: -; CDR3: CASRSRVLNTEAFF; DNA: TGTGCCAGCCGCTCCCGGGTCTTAAACACTGAAGCTTTCTTT
size: -; V: TRBV3-1; J: TRBJ2-7; D: -; CDR3: CASSQAVSEQYF; DNA: TGTGCCAGCAGCCAAGCCGTTTCCGAGCAGTACTTC
size: many; V: TRBV7-9; J: TRBJ1-4; D: TRBD1; CDR3: CASSLARQGREKLFF; DNA: TGTGCCAGCAGCTTAGCGCGACAGGGCCGGGAAAAACTGTTTTTT
size: -; V: TRBV19; J: TRBJ1-5; D: -; CDR3: CASRPTGQPQHF; DNA: TGTGCCAGTAGGCCGACGGGGCAGCCCCAGCATTTT
size: many; V: TRBV10-3; J: TRBJ2-5; D: -; CDR3: CAISSPQDGKKTQYF; DNA: TGTGCCATCAGCTCGCCCCAAGACGGGAAAAAGACCCAGTACTTC
size: few; V: TRBV20-1; J: TRBJ2-2; D: TRBD1; CDR3: CSAWDRGRTGELFF; DNA: TGCAGTGCTTGGGACAGGGGACGCACCGGGGAGCTGTTTTTT
size: few; V: TRBV11-2; J: TRBJ2-7; D: TRBD1; CDR3: CASSLHPGTGDYEQYF; DNA: TGTGCCAGCAGCCTCCACCCCGGGACAGGGGACTACGAGCAGTACTTC
size: -; V: TRBV19; J: TRBJ2-7; D: -; CDR3: CASEGINYEQYF; DNA: TGTGCCAGTGAGGGGATCAACTACGAGCAGTACTTC
size: -; V: TRBV29-1; J: TRBJ2-3; D: TRBD2; CDR3: CSVGTSGRLTADTQYF; DNA: TGCAGCGTTGGAACTAGCGGGAGGCTTACGGCAGATACGCAGTATTTT